This T cell receptor beta chain was obtained from a study of vaccination effects on CD4 cells after COVID-19. Sequencing in the ViraFEST assay came after antigen-specific CD4+ T cells had been expanded with viral peptide pools, which were used to stimulate PBMC. An approximately nine-day culture period preceded the isolation of CD4+ T cells. This individual contracted SARS-CoV-2 between March and December 2020, as verified by PCR. Both day 3 and day 7 saw half the medium replaced with IL-2 medium. Worth noting for this clone: Its antigen is as yet unknown.

Study results and caveats: In the late period after vaccination, infection- and vaccine-induced clones contracted markedly. Early post-infection timepoints were missing from the study, which also had few convalescent patients.

The method was immunoSEQ multiplex PCR; TCRdb's version includes in-frame clones alone and lacks a portion of them. The repertoire holds about 70,000 clones, with under 85% as singletons. Germline V CDR1 and CDR2: SGHRS, YFSETQ. This CDR3 is 15 amino acids long. V was cut by 2 bases and J by 10 bases, with 18 bases left in between. The sequences come from CD4+ T cells from PBMCs cultured with HIV peptides, collected before COVID-19 vaccination. Subset defined: HIV-1 Nef peptide pool negative control/reference culture. The chain employs TRBV5-1 and TRBJ1-4; possible D gene TRBD1, 6 bases. This sequence originates from a human donor who had a prior SARS-CoV-2 infection. The CDR3 region has the DNA TGCGCCAGCAGCTTACAGGGTCATCAGTTGGGAAAACTGTTTTTT. It is translated as CASSLQGHQLGKLFF.